This entry describes one T cell receptor (beta chain). Its binding antigen is unknown. No much larger clone exists at a distance of one base, and base qualities are not known. The sample originates from a study of cytomegalovirus exposure and HLA in healthy donors (dated by TCRdb to the late 2010s). In terms of the full investigation: According to a later analysis, one platform produced both the 120 validation repertoires and the approximately 600 repertoires of the first cohort. The study aimed to test whether cataloging public T cell receptors could reveal signatures of past pathogen exposure. High-throughput TCR immunosequencing, statistical association of individual TCRs with disease status, and machine learning were combined to predict cytomegalovirus infection status. Besides the first cohort of roughly 640 subjects, a separate validation cohort made up of some 110 different subjects was used. Overall results and qualifications from the work: Across donors, most TCR sequences were observed very rarely, whereas some public TCRs were present in many individuals. In a later analysis, TCRs clustered in the first cohort were found to also tend to co-occur in the approximately 110 validation repertoires, with over 90% of cluster scores above 0. The study listed approximately 150 TCR beta chains as associated with cytomegalovirus. The authors suggested that the approach could potentially be extended to other disease states and immunological phenotypes. Cytomegalovirus status was reported to be diagnosed by the classifier with high specificity and sensitivity in both the original and validation cohorts. All 120 or so repertoires were used to score co-occurrence in the validation cohort in a later analysis, because that analysis had no HLA typing for the cohort. Three of the identified cytomegalovirus-associated TCR beta chains were confirmed in vitro to be specific for cytomegalovirus antigens.

The donors belonged to the validation cohort of over a hundred subjects, which was separate from the approximately 610-subject first cohort. Receptor amplification or capture employed the immunoSEQ multiplex PCR assay. In the authors' own workflow: To diagnose cytomegalovirus status from the catalog of TCR beta chain sequences, a statistical classification framework was built. The immuneACCESS repertoire file appears here via TCRdb, limited to in-frame rearrangements. These files lack a portion of the clones; in checked studies, under half of the deficit traces to unresolved V genes, and the cause of the others is not known. V, J and clone size are taken as reported in that table, and D and trimming were inferred from the DNA itself. This sample comprises some 130,000 clones, almost 85% of them detected only once. Just under 30% of the sample lies in the top ten. Trimming at the junction amounts to 1 base on V and 0 bases on J, and the germline ends lie 11 bases apart. Counted from cysteine to phenylalanine, this CDR3 has 16 amino acids. Left in the record is the CDR3 DNA by itself, 48 bases read in frame from the first base. CDR1 WNHNN and CDR2 SYGVQD are derived from the germline V gene (reference sequence).

The sequencing sample was made of PBMCs. This receptor was identified in a young man in good health and CMV-seropositive. This receptor chain uses TRBV10-1 and TRBJ2-3, with TRBD1 perhaps the D gene, on 6 matching bases. CDR3 protein: CASSEWDIRSTDTQYF. The bases read TGCGCCAGCAGTGAGTGGGACATTAGGAGCACAGATACGCAGTATTTT.